The clone carrying this T cell receptor beta chain came up a few times. This sample was taken from a study of T cells in Graves' hyperthyroidism and ophthalmopathy. As for the study in general: Peripheral blood samples were taken at initial diagnosis, prior to any treatment.

The CDR3 length is 13 residues. Germline CDR1 SGHKS, CDR2 YYEKEE (reference sequence). Deletions cut 2 bases from V and 2 bases from J, with 7 bases between. Amplification yielded TCR beta CDR3 regions, with RNA transcripts as the source. Initially, a first-round RT-PCR of the TCR CDR3 employed the HTBI primer set. TCRdb reprocessed the multiplex PCR reads via MiXCR and lists one record per CDR3 protein. The sample yields more than 350,000 distinct CDR3 sequences, approximately 17% seen once. Over 8 ml fresh peripheral blood yielded the PBMCs. The V and J genes are TRBV5-5 and TRBJ1-2, with D unclear. The sequence was collected from a woman aged 25 to 45 with Graves' hyperthyroidism that later progressed to Graves' ophthalmopathy. The sample comprised blood. CDR3 residues: CASSFWTNYGYTF. The DNA of the CDR3 is TGTGCCAGCAGCTTCTGGACGAACTATGGCTACACCTTC.